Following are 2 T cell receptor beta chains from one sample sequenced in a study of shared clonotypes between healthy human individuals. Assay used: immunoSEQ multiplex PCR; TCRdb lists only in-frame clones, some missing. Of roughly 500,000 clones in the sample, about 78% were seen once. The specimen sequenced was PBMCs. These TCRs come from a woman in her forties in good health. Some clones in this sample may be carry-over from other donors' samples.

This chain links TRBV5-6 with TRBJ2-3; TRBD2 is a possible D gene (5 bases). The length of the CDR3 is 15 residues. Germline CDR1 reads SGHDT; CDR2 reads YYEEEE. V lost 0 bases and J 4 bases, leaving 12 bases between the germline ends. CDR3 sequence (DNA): TGTGCCAGCAGCTTGGACCTCGGGGTGGCAGATACGCAGTATTTT. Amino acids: CASSLDLGVADTQYF.

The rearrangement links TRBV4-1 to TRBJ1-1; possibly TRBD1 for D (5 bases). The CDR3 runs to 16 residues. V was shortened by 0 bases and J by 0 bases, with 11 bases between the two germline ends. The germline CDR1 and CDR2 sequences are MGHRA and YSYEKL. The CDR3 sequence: CASSQDGGWVNTEAFF. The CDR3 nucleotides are TGCGCCAGCAGCCAAGATGGGGGGTGGGTGAACACTGAAGCTTTCTTT.